This T cell receptor beta chain appears in the sequencing data of a study of blood T cell repertoires in COVID-19. Study details: PBMCs, B-cell-depleted T cells, or T cells were the source of the cDNA or gDNA that made up the material.

With 5 bases clipped from V and 7 bases from J, the junction kept 6 bases outside the gene matches. Per germline, CDR1 ENHRY and CDR2 SYGVKD. The CDR3 length is 13 residues. In the authors' methods: Reference gene primers were amplified, and this amplification served to estimate nucleated cell counts. The data were produced by immunoSEQ multiplex PCR, yet TCRdb's version contains in-frame clones alone and is incomplete. Clone size and V and J calls were adopted from that table, with D and trimming inferred from the DNA. The sample comprises approximately 150,000 clones, about 85% of which are singletons, and roughly 4% rests with the top ten.

The sample taken for sequencing was peripheral blood. The receptor was isolated from an older woman with active or convalescent COVID-19. The chain joins TRBV10-3 to TRBJ1-2, with 8 positions matching TRBD1. The CDR3 reads CAISTDRGFGYTF. The CDR3 DNA reads as TGTGCCATCAGTACAGACAGGGGCTTTGGCTACACCTTC.